This entry lists 21 T cell receptor beta chains sequenced from one sample in a study of CXCR3-negative and CXCR3-positive naive CD8 T cells. General study results and limits: The study found more hydrophobic TRB CDR3s in CXCR3-positive naive cells than in CXCR3-negative naive cells.

Preparation of TRB cDNA libraries relied on 5' RACE carrying UMI labels. TCRdb re-called the 5' RACE reads; one entry per CDR3 protein, DNA not given. The sample totals 4,500 to 6,500 distinct CDR3 sequences. Antigen specificity for these receptors is unknown. Sequencing input: naive CXCR3+ CD8+ T cells from blood. Subset noted: CD45RO-CCR7+CD27+CD95- naive CD8+ T cells expressing CXCR3 (TNR3+). These receptors were collected from a human donor in good health. Some clones in this sample may be carry-over from other donors' samples.

The chain couples TRBV4-1 to TRBJ2-5; TCRdb reports TRBD2, a call that lacks DNA to check it against. Looked up from germline, CDR1 is MGHRA and CDR2 is YSYEKL. This CDR3 contains 20 residues. CDR3 in amino acids: CASSQDPQTSGRALEETQYF.

The chain is built from TRBV10-3 and TRBJ1-1. The CDR3 is 17 residues long. From germline, CDR1 is ENHRY and CDR2 SYGVKD. Here the CDR3 reads CAISGVSASTLNTEAFF.

The chain has TRBV20-1 and TRBJ2-1. This CDR3 spans 14 amino acids. Germline-derived CDR1 and CDR2 are DFQATT and SNEGSKA (reference sequence). CDR3 region: CSARLLSSYNEQFF.

The rearrangement joins TRBV29-1 to TRBJ2-7; lacking DNA, the TRBD1 call made by TCRdb goes unchecked. Germline V gene lookup returns CDR1 SQVTM and CDR2 ANQGSEA. CDR3 length: 15 residues. This CDR3 reads CSVEGTGESSYEQYF.

The V gene is TRBV27, the J gene TRBJ1-1. This CDR3 contains 13 residues. Per the germline V gene, CDR1 is MNHEY and CDR2 is SMNVEV (reference sequence). The CDR3 region is CASSLGIYTEAFF.

Measured by frequency, this clonotype is medium-sized. The rearrangement uses TRBV29-1 and TRBJ2-7. Germline values: CDR1 SQVTM, CDR2 ANQGSEA. The CDR3 consists of 11 residues. CDR3 region: CSVVGGYEQYF.

The chain couples TRBV27 to TRBJ1-2. This CDR3 has 14 amino acids. Germline assignment: CDR1 MNHEY and CDR2 SMNVEV (reference sequence). CDR3 residues: CASSLFGGPNGYTF.

The rearrangement joins TRBV19 to TRBJ1-2; TCRdb's D call, TRBD1, is unchecked because there is no DNA. This CDR3 contains 14 residues. Germline V gives CDR1 LNHDA, CDR2 SQIVND (reference sequence). CDR3: CASSLTQGGYGYTF. The whole variable domain, filled in from reference TRBV19 and TRBJ1-2, reads DGGITQSPKYLFRKEGQNVTLSCEQNLNHDAMYWYRQDPGQGLRLIYYSQIVNDFQKGDIAEGYSVSREKKESFPLTVTSAQKNPTAFYLCASSLTQGGYGYTFGSGTRLTVV.

This chain joins TRBV19 and TRBJ2-1; the D call of TRBD2 rests on TCRdb alone, since no DNA is present to check it. The CDR3 is 11 amino acids. Germline V gives CDR1 LNHDA, CDR2 SQIVND (reference sequence). The CDR3: CASTNGEEQFF. The full variable domain, rest sourced from reference TRBV19 and TRBJ2-1, is DGGITQSPKYLFRKEGQNVTLSCEQNLNHDAMYWYRQDPGQGLRLIYYSQIVNDFQKGDIAEGYSVSREKKESFPLTVTSAQKNPTAFYLCASTNGEEQFFGPGTRLTVL.

This rearrangement joins TRBV6-1 to TRBJ1-2; TCRdb reports TRBD1, a call that lacks DNA to check it against. This CDR3 is 16 amino acids long. Germline CDR1 and CDR2: MNHNS and SASEGT. CDR3 protein: CASNNSPLSHHYGYTF.

This rearrangement joins TRBV6-5 to TRBJ2-1; TCRdb returns TRBD1, unconfirmable since there is no DNA. Per the germline V gene, CDR1 is MNHEY and CDR2 is SVGAGI. The CDR3 is made up of 15 amino acids. This CDR3 reads CASTPDRRRRNEQFF.

This CDR3 is CSAGQGAGEQYF. The gene calls are TRBV29-1 and TRBJ2-7; the TCRdb call, TRBD1, lacks DNA for checking. Per the germline V gene, CDR1 is SQVTM and CDR2 is ANQGSEA. This CDR3 spans 12 amino acids.

The V gene is TRBV19, the J gene TRBJ2-1. This CDR3 has 16 amino acids. Looked up from germline, CDR1 is LNHDA and CDR2 is SQIVND (reference sequence). The CDR3 reads CASSIEGIYSYNEQFF.

The chain carries TRBV29-1 and TRBJ2-7; the TCRdb D gene call, TRBD1, has no DNA to confirm it. The length of the CDR3 is 11 residues. Germline V gene sequence: CDR1 SQVTM, CDR2 ANQGSEA. CDR3 sequence: CSGGGSYEQYF.

This rearrangement joins TRBV29-1 to TRBJ2-7; TCRdb returns TRBD1, unconfirmable since there is no DNA. The CDR3 runs 12 residues. Germline-derived CDR1 and CDR2 are SQVTM and ANQGSEA. The CDR3 region is CIRDTSTYEQYF.

This clonotype registers medium-sized by frequency. The chain couples TRBV19 to TRBJ2-1. The germline V gene has CDR1 LNHDA and CDR2 SQIVND (reference sequence). CDR3 length: 12 residues. CDR3: CASSLGANEQFF.

Considering frequency, this clonotype is medium-sized. The rearrangement joins TRBV4-2 to TRBJ2-7; as DNA is missing, the TRBD1 call by TCRdb cannot be tested. The CDR3 sequence is 16 residues long. CDR1 LGHNA and CDR2 YNFKEQ come from the germline V gene. CDR3: CASSQDGTGESYEQYF.

Frequency places this clonotype as medium-sized. The genes are TRBV29-1 and TRBJ2-3; TCRdb picks TRBD2, but there is no DNA to check that call. Germline V gene sequence: CDR1 SQVTM, CDR2 ANQGSEA. The CDR3 spans 14 residues. CDR3 loop: CSPQSGRASDTQYF.

J is TRBJ2-3 and V is TRBV6-1; the TCRdb D gene call, TRBD2, has no DNA to confirm it. Germline V gene sequence: CDR1 MNHNS, CDR2 SASEGT. This CDR3 is 17 amino acids long. CDR3 loop: CASSAASSRDPTDTQYF.

In terms of frequency, this clonotype is medium-sized (0.01 to 0.1%). This chain links TRBV7-3 with TRBJ2-7; the TRBD1 assignment by TCRdb is unverifiable without DNA. The V gene's germline CDR1 is SGHTA and CDR2 FQGTGA. This CDR3 contains 13 residues. CDR3 residues: CASSQGAAYEQYF. Full variable domain (missing parts from reference TRBV7-3 and TRBJ2-7): GAGVSQTPSNKVTEKGKYVELRCDPISGHTALYWYRQSLGQGPEFLIYFQGTGAADDSGLPNDRFFAVRPEGSVSTLKIQRTERGDSAVYLCASSQGAAYEQYFGPGTRLTVT.

This chain links TRBV28 with TRBJ2-3; lacking DNA, the TRBD2 call made by TCRdb goes unchecked. Germline lookup yields CDR1 MDHEN and CDR2 SYDVKM. The CDR3 length is 17 residues. This chain's CDR3 is CASSLFPSGRNTDTQYF.